The 13 T cell receptor beta chains below come from one sample, sequenced in a study of OX40 agonist ivuxolimab in advanced cancers. This table comes from immunoSEQ multiplex PCR, and its TCRdb copy is limited to in-frame clones, with some not included. The data show 20,000 to 25,000 clones, 65% to 90% seen once. Specimen: CD4+ or CD8+ T cells sorted from blood, collected in a trial of the OX40 agonist ivuxolimab. These receptors all stem from an adult with an advanced solid tumor such as melanoma, head and neck, liver or kidney cancer.

The rearrangement uses TRBV25-1 and TRBJ2-7; D remains unclear. Trimming left V 0 bases short and J 5 bases short, with 8 bases between. This CDR3 spans 13 amino acids. In germline, CDR1 is MGHDK, CDR2 SYGVNS. CDR3 DNA sequence: TGTGCCAGCAGTGAATACGTTCGGGACGAGCAGTACTTC. This sequence encodes CASSEYVRDEQYF.

This chain joins TRBV19 and TRBJ2-1; either TRBD1 or TRBD2 may supply D (5 bases each). There are 12 residues in the CDR3. The germline V gene has CDR1 LNHDA and CDR2 SQIVND (reference sequence). The V end was cut by 6 bases, the J end by 7 bases, with 10 bases between. The DNA of the CDR3 is TGTGCCAGTAGCATTGGGGGAAATGAGCAGTTCTTC. Its translation: CASSIGGNEQFF.

The CDR3 loop reads CASSAPGPRQETQYF. The CDR3 DNA sequence: TGTGCCAGCAGTGCACCGGGGCCCCGGCAAGAGACCCAGTACTTC. The chain is built from TRBV6-6 and TRBJ2-5; D is perhaps TRBD1 or TRBD2 (5 bases each). CDR1 is MNHNY, CDR2 SVGAGI, per germline (reference sequence). The V gene lost 5 bases and the J gene lost 2 bases, with 15 bases spanning the gap. CDR3 length: 15 amino acids.

This chain uses TRBV10-2 with TRBJ2-4; D may be TRBD2 (6 bases). From germline, CDR1 is WSHSY and CDR2 SAAADI. Trimming took off 8 bases at V and 2 bases at J, with 7 bases between the two ends. The CDR3 totals 12 residues. The DNA for the CDR3 is TGCGCCAGCGGCGGGACCAAAAACATTCAGTACTTC. Translating gives CASGGTKNIQYF.

This sequence joins TRBV2 and TRBJ2-1, with D perhaps matching TRBD2 (6 bases). The V and J ends lost 0 bases and 2 bases respectively, with 14 bases between them. The CDR3 contains 17 residues. Germline V gene data show CDR1 as SNHLY and CDR2 as FYNNEI. DNA of the CDR3: TGTGCCAGCAGTGAAGCGCTTATTAGCGGAACCTACAATGAGCAGTTCTTC. Translating it yields CASSEALISGTYNEQFF.

This clone was observed a few times. V usage is TRBV4-2 and J usage is TRBJ1-2; 7 bases align to TRBD1. The CDR3 spans 15 residues. Germline V CDR1 and CDR2: LGHNA, YNFKEQ. J gave up 4 bases and V 0 bases, and 5 bases lay outside the gene matches. The CDR3, as DNA: TGTGCCAGCAGCCAAGAAGGGGACAGTGTCTATGGCTACACCTTC. It translates to CASSQEGDSVYGYTF.

The CDR3 coding sequence is TGTGCCAGCAGTTACCTAGGTGCTGAGCAGTTCTTC. Translating it yields CASSYLGAEQFF. The rearrangement uses TRBV6-5 and TRBJ2-1; D remains unclear. The germline V gene has CDR1 MNHEY and CDR2 SVGAGI. Trimming took off 2 bases at V and 9 bases at J, with 8 bases between the two ends. This CDR3 is 12 amino acids long.

This chain joins TRBV27 and TRBJ2-7; 7 positions match TRBD1. J lost 3 bases, V lost 3 bases, and 8 bases had no gene match. The CDR3 totals 15 residues. Per germline, CDR1 MNHEY and CDR2 SMNVEV (reference sequence). The CDR3 is CASSFPGTAFYEQYF. The DNA for the CDR3 is TGTGCCAGCAGTTTCCCCGGGACAGCCTTCTACGAGCAGTACTTC.

CDR3 in DNA: TGTGCCAGCAGTAGCAGGGGAAGGAACTATGGCTACACCTTC. Residues: CASSSRGRNYGYTF. This rearrangement joins TRBV6-1 to TRBJ1-2; D might be TRBD1 (6 bases). The CDR3 length is 14 residues. Trimming shortened V by 5 bases and J by 2 bases, and 12 bases separated the two germline ends. Germline lookup yields CDR1 MNHNS and CDR2 SASEGT.

The genes are TRBV7-6 and TRBJ2-5; a weak D match, TRBD2 (5 bases). V shed 5 bases and J shed 1 base, with 14 bases lying between them. The germline V gene has CDR1 SGHVS and CDR2 FNYEAQ. The CDR3 totals 15 residues. The CDR3 coding sequence is TGTGCCAGCAGCCCCTCACCGGGAACCCAAGAGACCCAGTACTTC. Amino acid sequence: CASSPSPGTQETQYF.

The CDR3 protein is CASSPDRIEDEQYF. The CDR3 DNA reads TGTGCCAGCAGCCCCGACCGAATCGAAGACGAGCAGTACTTC. The chain joins TRBV9 to TRBJ2-7, with unresolved D. Trimming removed 4 bases at V and 5 bases at J, with 16 bases between. The CDR3 contains 14 residues. The V gene's germline CDR1 is SGDLS and CDR2 YYNGEE.

This clone was found once. The chain combines TRBV28 with TRBJ2-7; TRBD2 matches at 8 bases. Germline V gives CDR1 MDHEN, CDR2 SYDVKM. J was trimmed by 2 bases and V by 5 bases; bases with no gene match: 8. The CDR3 has 15 residues. The CDR3 nucleotides are TGTGCCAGCAGTCCAACCCGGGAGGGGGCCTACGAGCAGTACTTC. Translated, it gives CASSPTREGAYEQYF.

This chain uses TRBV14 with TRBJ2-1; TRBD2 might be the D (6 bases). The V gene's germline CDR1 is SGHDN and CDR2 FVKESK. With 1 base removed from V and 0 bases from J, the gap between germline ends came to 10 bases. This CDR3 has 16 residues. CDR3 loop: CASSQGLGGSYNEQFF. The CDR3 DNA is TGTGCCAGCAGCCAAGGTTTGGGGGGCTCCTACAATGAGCAGTTCTTC. The complete variable domain, with remaining parts taken from reference TRBV14 and TRBJ2-1, reads EAGVTQFPSHSVIEKGQTVTLRCDPISGHDNLYWYRRVMGKEIKFLLHFVKESKQDESGMPNNRFLAERTGGTYSTLKVQPAELEDSGVYFCASSQGLGGSYNEQFFGPGTRLTVL.